This T cell receptor beta chain was recovered during a study of cytomegalovirus exposure and HLA in healthy donors. Study-wide results and caveats: In a later analysis, specific HLA alleles were associated with approximately 16,000 TCR beta sequences at a 0.05 false discovery rate. A later analysis by the authors found several of the most significant clusters apparently linked to common viral pathogens.

Comments on this clone: No antigen is known for it.

PCR was performed using 60 Vbeta and 13 Jbeta primers. Profiling relied on immunoSEQ multiplex PCR, and the TCRdb table lists in-frame clones only, not all of them. Found here are about 140,000 clones, approximately 84% of them singletons; the top ten hold roughly 10%. Donors were nominally healthy when sampled, though unrecorded immune exposures were likely. Trimming took 0 bases from V and 1 from J, leaving 12 bases between them. The CDR3 extends over 16 amino acids. The germline gives CDR1 MNHEY, CDR2 SMNVEV (reference sequence). The J gene is TRBJ1-1, the V gene TRBV27; TRBD1 might be the D (6 bases). The sample comprised PBMCs. This receptor was identified in a woman in her sixties or seventies in good health and CMV-seropositive. CDR3 amino acids: CASSLSGGLWNTEAFF. The CDR3 DNA follows: TGTGCCAGCAGTTTATCGGGGGGGCTCTGGAACACTGAAGCTTTCTTT.